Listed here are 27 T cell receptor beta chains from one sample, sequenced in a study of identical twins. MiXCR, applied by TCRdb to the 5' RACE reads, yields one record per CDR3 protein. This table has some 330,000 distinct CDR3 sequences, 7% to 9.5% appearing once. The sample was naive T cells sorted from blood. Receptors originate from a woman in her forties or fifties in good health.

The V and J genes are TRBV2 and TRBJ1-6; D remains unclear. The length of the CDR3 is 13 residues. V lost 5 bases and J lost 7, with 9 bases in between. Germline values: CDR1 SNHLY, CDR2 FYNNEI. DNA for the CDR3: TGTGCCAGCAGTATTCGGATCAATTCACCCCTCCACTTT. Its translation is CASSIRINSPLHF.

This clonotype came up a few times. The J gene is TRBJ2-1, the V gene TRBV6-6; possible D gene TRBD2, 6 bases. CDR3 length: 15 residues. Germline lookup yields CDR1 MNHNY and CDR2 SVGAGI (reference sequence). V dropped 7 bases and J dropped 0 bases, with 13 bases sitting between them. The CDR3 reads CASTLEGSSYNEQFF. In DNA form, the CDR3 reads TGTGCCAGCACCTTGGAGGGTAGCTCCTACAATGAGCAGTTCTTC.

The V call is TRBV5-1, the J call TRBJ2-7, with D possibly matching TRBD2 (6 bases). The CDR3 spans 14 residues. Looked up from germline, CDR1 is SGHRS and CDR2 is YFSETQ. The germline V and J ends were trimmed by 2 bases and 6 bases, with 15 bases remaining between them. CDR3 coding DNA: TGCGCCAGCAGCTTCCCGCGGGACCCCTTCGAGCAGTACTTC. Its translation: CASSFPRDPFEQYF.

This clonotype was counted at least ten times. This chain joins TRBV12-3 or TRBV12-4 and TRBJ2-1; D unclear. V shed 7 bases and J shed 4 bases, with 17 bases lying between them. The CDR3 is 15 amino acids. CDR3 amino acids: CASTPPGASYNEQFF. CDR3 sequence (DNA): TGTGCCAGCACCCCTCCCGGTGCGAGTTACAATGAGCAGTTCTTC.

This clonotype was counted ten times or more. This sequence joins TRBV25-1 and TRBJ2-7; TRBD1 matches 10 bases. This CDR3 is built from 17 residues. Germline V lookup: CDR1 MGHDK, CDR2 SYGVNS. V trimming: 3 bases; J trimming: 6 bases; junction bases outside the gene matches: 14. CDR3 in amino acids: CASSDVGGQGLGVEQYF. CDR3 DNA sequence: TGTGCCAGCAGTGACGTGGGGGGACAGGGGCTTGGAGTCGAGCAGTACTTC.

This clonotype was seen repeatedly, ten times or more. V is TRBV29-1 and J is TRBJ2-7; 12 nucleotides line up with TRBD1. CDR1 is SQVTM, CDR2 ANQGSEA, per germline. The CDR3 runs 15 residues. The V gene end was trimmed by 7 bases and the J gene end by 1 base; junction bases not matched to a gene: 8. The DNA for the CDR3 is TGCAGCGCCGGGACAGGGGGCCACGCGTCCTACGAGCAGTACTTC. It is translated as CSAGTGGHASYEQYF.

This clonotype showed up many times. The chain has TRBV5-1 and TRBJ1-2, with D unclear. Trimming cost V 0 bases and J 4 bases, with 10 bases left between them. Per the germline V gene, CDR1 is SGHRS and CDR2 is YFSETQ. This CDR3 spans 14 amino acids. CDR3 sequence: CASSLGLGGYGYTF. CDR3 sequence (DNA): TGCGCCAGCAGCTTGGGCTTGGGAGGCTATGGCTACACCTTC.

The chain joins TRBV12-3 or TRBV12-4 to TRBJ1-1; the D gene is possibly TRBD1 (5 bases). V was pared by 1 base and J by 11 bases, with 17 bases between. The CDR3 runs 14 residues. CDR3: CASSLERGRVMAFF. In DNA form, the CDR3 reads TGTGCCAGCAGTTTAGAGAGGGGCCGAGTCATGGCTTTCTTT.

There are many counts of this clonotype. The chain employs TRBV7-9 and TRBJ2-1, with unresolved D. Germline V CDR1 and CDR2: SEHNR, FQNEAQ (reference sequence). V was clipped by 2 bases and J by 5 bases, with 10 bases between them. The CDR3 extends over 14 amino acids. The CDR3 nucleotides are TGTGCCAGCAGCTTATCGCTGACGGACAATGAGCAGTTCTTC. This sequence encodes CASSLSLTDNEQFF.

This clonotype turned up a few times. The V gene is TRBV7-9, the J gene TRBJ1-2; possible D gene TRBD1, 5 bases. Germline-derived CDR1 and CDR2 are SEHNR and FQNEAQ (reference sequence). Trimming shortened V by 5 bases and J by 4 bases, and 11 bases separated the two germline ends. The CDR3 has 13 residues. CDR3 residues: CASSRDGTYGYTF. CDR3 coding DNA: TGTGCCAGCAGCCGGGACGGTACCTATGGCTACACCTTC.

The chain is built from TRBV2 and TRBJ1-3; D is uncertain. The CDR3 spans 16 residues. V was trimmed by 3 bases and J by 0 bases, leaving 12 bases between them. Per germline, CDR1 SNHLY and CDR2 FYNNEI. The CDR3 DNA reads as TGTGCCAGCAGTGAGGTCCCTACGAGCTCTGGAAACACCATATATTTT. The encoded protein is CASSEVPTSSGNTIYF.

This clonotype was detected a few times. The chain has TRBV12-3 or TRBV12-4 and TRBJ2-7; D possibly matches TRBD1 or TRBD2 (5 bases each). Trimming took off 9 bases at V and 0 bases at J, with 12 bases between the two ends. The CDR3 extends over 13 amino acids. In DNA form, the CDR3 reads TGTGCCAGTCGGGTGAGGGGCTCCTACGAGCAGTACTTC. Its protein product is CASRVRGSYEQYF.

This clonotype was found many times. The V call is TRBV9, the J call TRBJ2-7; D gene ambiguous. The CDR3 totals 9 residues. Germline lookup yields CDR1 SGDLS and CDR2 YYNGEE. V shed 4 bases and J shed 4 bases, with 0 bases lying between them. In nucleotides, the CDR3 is TGTGCCAGCAGCTACGAGCAGTACTTC. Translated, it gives CASSYEQYF.

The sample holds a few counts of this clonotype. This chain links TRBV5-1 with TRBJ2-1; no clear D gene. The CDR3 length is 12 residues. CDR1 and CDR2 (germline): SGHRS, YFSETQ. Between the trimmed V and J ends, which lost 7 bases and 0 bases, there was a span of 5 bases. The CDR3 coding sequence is TGCGCCAGCCAATTCTCCTACAATGAGCAGTTCTTC. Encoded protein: CASQFSYNEQFF.

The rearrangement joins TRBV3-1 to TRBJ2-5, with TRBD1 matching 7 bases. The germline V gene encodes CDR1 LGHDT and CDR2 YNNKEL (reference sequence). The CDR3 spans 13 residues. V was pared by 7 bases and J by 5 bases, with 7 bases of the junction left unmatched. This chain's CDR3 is CASIRTGQETQYF. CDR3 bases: TGTGCCAGCATTCGGACAGGCCAGGAGACCCAGTACTTC.

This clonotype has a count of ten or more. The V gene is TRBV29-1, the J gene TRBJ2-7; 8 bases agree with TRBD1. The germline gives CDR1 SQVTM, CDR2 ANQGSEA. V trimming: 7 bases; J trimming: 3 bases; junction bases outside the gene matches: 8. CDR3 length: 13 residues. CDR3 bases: TGCAGCGGAATACAGGGGGTATACTACGAGCAGTACGTC. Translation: CSGIQGVYYEQYV.

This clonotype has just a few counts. In DNA, the CDR3 is TGCGCCAGCAGCTTCGGGACAGCAGGCGGCTACACCTTC. Amino acid sequence: CASSFGTAGGYTF. The chain carries TRBV5-1 and TRBJ1-2; 7 bases line up with TRBD1. The CDR3 is 13 residues long. The junction had 6 bases not matched to a gene; V was cut back by 2 bases and J by 8 bases. Germline CDR1 SGHRS, CDR2 YFSETQ.

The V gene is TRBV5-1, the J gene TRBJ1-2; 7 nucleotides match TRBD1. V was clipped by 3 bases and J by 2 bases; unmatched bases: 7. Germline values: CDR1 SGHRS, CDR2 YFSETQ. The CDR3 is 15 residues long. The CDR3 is CASSSGTVINYGYTF. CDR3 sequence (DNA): TGCGCCAGCAGCTCAGGGACAGTTATAAACTATGGCTACACCTTC. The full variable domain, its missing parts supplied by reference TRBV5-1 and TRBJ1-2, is KAGVTQTPRYLIKTRGQQVTLSCSPISGHRSVSWYQQTPGQGLQFLFEYFSETQRNKGNFPGRFSGRQFSNSRSEMNVSTLELGDSALYLCASSSGTVINYGYTFGSGTRLTVV.

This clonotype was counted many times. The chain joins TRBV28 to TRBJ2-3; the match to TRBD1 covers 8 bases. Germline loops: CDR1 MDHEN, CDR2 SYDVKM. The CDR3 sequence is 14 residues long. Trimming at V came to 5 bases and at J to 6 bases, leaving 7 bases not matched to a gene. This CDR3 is CASSLDRVKDTQYF. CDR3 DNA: TGTGCCAGCAGTCTGGACAGGGTTAAGGATACGCAGTATTTT.

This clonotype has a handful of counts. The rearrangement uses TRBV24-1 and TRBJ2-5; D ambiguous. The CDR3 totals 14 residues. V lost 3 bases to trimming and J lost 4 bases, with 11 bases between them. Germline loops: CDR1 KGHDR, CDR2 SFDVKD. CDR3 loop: CATSDLADRETQYF. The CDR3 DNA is TGTGCCACCAGTGATCTGGCAGACCGAGAGACCCAGTACTTC.

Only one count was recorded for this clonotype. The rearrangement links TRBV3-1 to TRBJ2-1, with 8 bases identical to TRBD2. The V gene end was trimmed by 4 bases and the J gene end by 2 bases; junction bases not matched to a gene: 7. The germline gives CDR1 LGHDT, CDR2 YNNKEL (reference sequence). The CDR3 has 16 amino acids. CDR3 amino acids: CASSRTKTSAYNEQFF. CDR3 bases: TGTGCCAGCAGCCGGACTAAGACTAGCGCCTACAATGAGCAGTTCTTC.

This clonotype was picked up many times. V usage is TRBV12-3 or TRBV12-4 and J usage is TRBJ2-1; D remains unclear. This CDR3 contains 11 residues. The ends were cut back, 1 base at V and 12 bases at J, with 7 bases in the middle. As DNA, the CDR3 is TGTGCCAGCAGTTTAGGGGCTGCGCAGTTCTTC. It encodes CASSLGAAQFF.

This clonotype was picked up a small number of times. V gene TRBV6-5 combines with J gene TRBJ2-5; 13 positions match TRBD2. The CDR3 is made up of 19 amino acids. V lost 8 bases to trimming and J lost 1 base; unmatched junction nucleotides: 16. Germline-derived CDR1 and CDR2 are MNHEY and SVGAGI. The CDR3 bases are TGTGCCAGCTCCATGTCGGCCCGGGGACTAGCGGGATTCCAAGAGACCCAGTACTTC. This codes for CASSMSARGLAGFQETQYF.

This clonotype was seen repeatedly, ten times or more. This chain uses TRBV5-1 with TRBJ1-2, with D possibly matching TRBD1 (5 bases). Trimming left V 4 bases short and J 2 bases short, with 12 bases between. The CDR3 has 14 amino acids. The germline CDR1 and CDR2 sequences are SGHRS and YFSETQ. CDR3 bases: TGCGCCAGCAGCCAGGGAGACAGAAACTATGGCTACACCTTC. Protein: CASSQGDRNYGYTF.

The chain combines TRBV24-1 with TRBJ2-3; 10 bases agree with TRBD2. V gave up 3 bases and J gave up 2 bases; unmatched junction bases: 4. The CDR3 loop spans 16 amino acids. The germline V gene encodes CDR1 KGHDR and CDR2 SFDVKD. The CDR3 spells CATSDRTSGITDTQYF. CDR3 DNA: TGTGCCACCAGTGATCGAACTAGCGGGATCACAGATACGCAGTATTTT.

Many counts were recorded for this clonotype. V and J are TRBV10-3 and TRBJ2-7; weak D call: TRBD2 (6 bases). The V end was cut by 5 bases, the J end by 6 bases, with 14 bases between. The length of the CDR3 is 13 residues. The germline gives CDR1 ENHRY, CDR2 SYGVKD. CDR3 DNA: TGTGCCATCAGTCGTAAGGGACTTTCCGAGCAGTACTTC. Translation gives CAISRKGLSEQYF.

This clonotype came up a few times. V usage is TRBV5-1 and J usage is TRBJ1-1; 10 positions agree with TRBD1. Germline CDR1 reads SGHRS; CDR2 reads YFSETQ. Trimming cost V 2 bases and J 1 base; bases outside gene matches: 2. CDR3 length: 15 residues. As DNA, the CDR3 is TGCGCCAGCAGCTTAGGGACAGGGGAGAACACTGAAGCTTTCTTT. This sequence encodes CASSLGTGENTEAFF.